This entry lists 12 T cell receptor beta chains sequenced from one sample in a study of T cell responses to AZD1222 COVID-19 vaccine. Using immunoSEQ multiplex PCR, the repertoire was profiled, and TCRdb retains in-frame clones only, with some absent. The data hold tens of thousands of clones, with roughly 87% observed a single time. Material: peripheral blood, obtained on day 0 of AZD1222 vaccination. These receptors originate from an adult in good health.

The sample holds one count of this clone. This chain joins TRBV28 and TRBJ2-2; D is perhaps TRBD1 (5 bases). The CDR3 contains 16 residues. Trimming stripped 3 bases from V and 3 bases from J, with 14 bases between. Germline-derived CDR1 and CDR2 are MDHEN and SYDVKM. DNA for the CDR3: TGTGCCAGCAGTTTCCTAGATCGACAGTACACCGGGGAGCTGTTTTTT. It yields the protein CASSFLDRQYTGELFF.

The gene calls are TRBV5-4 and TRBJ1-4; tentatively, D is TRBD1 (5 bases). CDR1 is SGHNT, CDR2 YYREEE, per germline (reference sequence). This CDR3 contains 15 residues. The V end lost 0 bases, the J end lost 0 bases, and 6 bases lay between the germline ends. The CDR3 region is CASSLGQTTNEKLFF. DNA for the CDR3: TGTGCCAGCAGCTTGGGACAGACAACTAATGAAAAACTGTTTTTT.

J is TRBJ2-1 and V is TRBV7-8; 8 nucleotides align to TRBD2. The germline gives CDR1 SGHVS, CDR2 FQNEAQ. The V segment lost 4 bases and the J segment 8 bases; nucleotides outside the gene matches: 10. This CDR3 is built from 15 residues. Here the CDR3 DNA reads TGTGCCAGCAGCTACGGGGCGGGAGGCTTGGATGAGCAGTTCTTC. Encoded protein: CASSYGAGGLDEQFF.

The chain's CDR3 is CASSGTGRDQPQHF. In DNA, the CDR3 is TGTGCCAGCTCCGGGACAGGGCGGGATCAGCCCCAGCATTTT. The chain uses TRBV6-5 and TRBJ1-5; 9 nucleotides agree with TRBD1. The CDR3 is 14 amino acids. Per germline, CDR1 MNHEY and CDR2 SVGAGI. Germline trimming cut 8 bases from V and 5 bases from J; bases unmatched to any gene: 7.

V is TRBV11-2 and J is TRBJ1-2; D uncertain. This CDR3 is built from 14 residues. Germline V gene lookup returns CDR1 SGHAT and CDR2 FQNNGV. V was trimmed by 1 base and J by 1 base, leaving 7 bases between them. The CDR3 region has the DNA TGTGCCAGCAGCTTAGGTCCGGATAACTATGGCTACACCTTC. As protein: CASSLGPDNYGYTF.

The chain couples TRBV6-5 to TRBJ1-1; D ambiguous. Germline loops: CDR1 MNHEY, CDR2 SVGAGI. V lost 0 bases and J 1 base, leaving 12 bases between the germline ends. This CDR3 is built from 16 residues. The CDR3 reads CASSYSRARRNTEAFF. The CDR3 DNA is TGTGCCAGCAGTTACTCCCGGGCACGGAGGAACACTGAAGCTTTCTTT.

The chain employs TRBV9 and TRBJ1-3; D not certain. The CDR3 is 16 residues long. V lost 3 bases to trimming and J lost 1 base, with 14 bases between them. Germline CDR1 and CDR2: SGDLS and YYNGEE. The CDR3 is CASSAYTPRSGNTIYF. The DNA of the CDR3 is TGTGCCAGCAGCGCCTATACCCCCAGGTCTGGAAACACCATATATTTT.

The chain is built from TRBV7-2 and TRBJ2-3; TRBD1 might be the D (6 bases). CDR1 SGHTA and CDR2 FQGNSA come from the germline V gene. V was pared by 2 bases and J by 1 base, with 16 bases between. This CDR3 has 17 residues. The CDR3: CASSLMGTNRRTDTQYF. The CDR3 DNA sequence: TGTGCCAGCAGCTTAATGGGGACAAATCGACGCACAGATACGCAGTATTTT.

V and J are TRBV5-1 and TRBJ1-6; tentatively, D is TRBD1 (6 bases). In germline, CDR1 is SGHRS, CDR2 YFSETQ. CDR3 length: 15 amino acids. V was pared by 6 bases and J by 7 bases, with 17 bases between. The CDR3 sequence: CASKEGGRGNSPLHF. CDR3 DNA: TGCGCCAGCAAGGAGGGGGGTCGAGGGAATTCACCCCTCCACTTT.

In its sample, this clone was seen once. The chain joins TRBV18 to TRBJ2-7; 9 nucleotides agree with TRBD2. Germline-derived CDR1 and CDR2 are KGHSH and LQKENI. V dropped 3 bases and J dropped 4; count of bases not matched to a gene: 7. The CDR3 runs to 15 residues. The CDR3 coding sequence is TGTGCCAGCTCACCCCCAGCGGGGGGCGGGTACGAGCAGTACTTC. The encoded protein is CASSPPAGGGYEQYF.

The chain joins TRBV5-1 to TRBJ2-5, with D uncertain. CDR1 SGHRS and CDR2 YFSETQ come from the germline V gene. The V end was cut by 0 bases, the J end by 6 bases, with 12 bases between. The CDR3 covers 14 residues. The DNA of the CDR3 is TGCGCCAGCAGCTTGGACTCTCCGACCAAGACCCAGTACTTC. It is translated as CASSLDSPTKTQYF. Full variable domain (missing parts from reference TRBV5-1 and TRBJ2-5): KAGVTQTPRYLIKTRGQQVTLSCSPISGHRSVSWYQQTPGQGLQFLFEYFSETQRNKGNFPGRFSGRQFSNSRSEMNVSTLELGDSALYLCASSLDSPTKTQYFGPGTRLLVL.

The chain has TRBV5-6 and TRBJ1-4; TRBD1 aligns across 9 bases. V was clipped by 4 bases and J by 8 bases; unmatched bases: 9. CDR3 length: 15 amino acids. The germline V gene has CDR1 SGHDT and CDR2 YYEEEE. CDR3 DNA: TGTGCCAGCAGCCGCCGTGACAGGGGGTGGGAAAAACTGTTTTTT. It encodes CASSRRDRGWEKLFF.